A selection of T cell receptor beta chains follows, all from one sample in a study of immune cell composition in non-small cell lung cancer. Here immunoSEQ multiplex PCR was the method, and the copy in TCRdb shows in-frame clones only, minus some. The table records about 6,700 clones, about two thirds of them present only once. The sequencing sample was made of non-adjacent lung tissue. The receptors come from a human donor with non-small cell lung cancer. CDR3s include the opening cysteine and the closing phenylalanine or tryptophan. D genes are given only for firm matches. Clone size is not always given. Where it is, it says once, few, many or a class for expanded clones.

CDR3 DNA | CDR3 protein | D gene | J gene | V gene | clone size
TGTGCCAGCAGCCTGGACAGGCAAGAGACCCAGTACTTC | CASSLDRQETQYF | TRBD1 | TRBJ2-5 | TRBV5-6 | -
TGTGCCAGCAGTGTTGGCGGTCCAGACTACGAGCAGTACTTC | CASSVGGPDYEQYF | - | TRBJ2-7 | TRBV2 | -
TGTGCCAGCAGATACCGGGAAGGGCAGTATTTT | CASRYREGQYF | - | TRBJ2-3 | TRBV6-1 | -
TGTGCCAGCAAACTTACAGGGTCGGGAAACACCATATATTTT | CASKLTGSGNTIYF | - | TRBJ1-3 | TRBV6-1 | -
TGTGCCAGCAGACAGGGGGCCGACACCGGGGAGCTGTTTTTT | CASRQGADTGELFF | TRBD1 | TRBJ2-2 | TRBV6-5 | -
TGCGCCAGCAGCCCGGGTAGCGGGCCCACCGGGGAGCTGTTTTTT | CASSPGSGPTGELFF | TRBD2 | TRBJ2-2 | TRBV5-1 | few
TGTGCCAGCAGCTTAGCGGGAGGGTATACGCAGTATTTT | CASSLAGGYTQYF | TRBD2 | TRBJ2-3 | TRBV5-4 | -
TGTGCCAGCAGCCGAGGACTAGCGGGAGATCGGTACAATGAGCAGTTCTTC | CASSRGLAGDRYNEQFF | TRBD2 | TRBJ2-1 | TRBV2 | -
TGTGCCAGCTCACCCCTTCGGGGAGGTCAGCCCCAGCATTTT | CASSPLRGGQPQHF | - | TRBJ1-5 | TRBV18 | -
TGTGCCAGCAGCCCAGGACAGAGCAAGTACTTC | CASSPGQSKYF | - | TRBJ2-7 | TRBV7-9 | -
TGTGCCAGCAGCTCCGGGATGGCCTCGGCCAACGTCCTGACTTTC | CASSSGMASANVLTF | - | TRBJ2-6 | TRBV7-2 | -
TGTGCCAGCAGCCAAGATTTGCAGCAGGGAGGAGGAAACACCATATATTTT | CASSQDLQQGGGNTIYF | - | TRBJ1-3 | TRBV4-2 | -
TGTGCCAGCAGTTGGGCCGGGGGGGCGGGAACTGAAGCTTTCTTT | CASSWAGGAGTEAFF | - | TRBJ1-1 | TRBV9 | -
TGCGCCAGCAGCCATGGACAGGGGGGGACCCAGTACTTC | CASSHGQGGTQYF | TRBD1 | TRBJ2-5 | TRBV4-3 | -
TGCGCCAGCAGCCTCGGGATGGGGAATGAAAAACTGTTTTTT | CASSLGMGNEKLFF | - | TRBJ1-4 | TRBV5-1 | -
TGCGCCAGCAGCTTGGGGGACCGACAGGGTCAAGAGACCCAGTACTTC | CASSLGDRQGQETQYF | TRBD1 | TRBJ2-5 | TRBV5-1 | -
TGTGCCATCAGTGAGTCTGGTGGCGGGAGGAAATACGAGCAGTACTTC | CAISESGGGRKYEQYF | TRBD2 | TRBJ2-7 | TRBV10-3 | -
TGTGCCAGCAGCTTAGGGACAGGACCTTACAATGAGCAGTTCTTC | CASSLGTGPYNEQFF | TRBD1 | TRBJ2-1 | TRBV7-2 | -
TGTGCAAGTCGCCCCGACAAAATCTCGGGGGTAAACTATGGCTACACCTTC | CASRPDKISGVNYGYTF | - | TRBJ1-2 | TRBV12-2 | -
TGTGCCACTACGGACAGTTTTACCTACGAGCAGTACTTC | CATTDSFTYEQYF | - | TRBJ2-7 | TRBV6-1 | -
TGTGCCAGCAGGTCCCAGAACACCGGGGAGCTGTTTTTT | CASRSQNTGELFF | - | TRBJ2-2 | TRBV28 | -
TGTGCCAGCAGCCCAGGGGATGGCTACACCTTC | CASSPGDGYTF | - | TRBJ1-2 | TRBV11-3 | once
TGTGCCAGCAGTGGCCAGACCCAGTACTTC | CASSGQTQYF | - | TRBJ2-5 | TRBV28 | -
TGTGCCAGCAGCCCGGGACAGCGGATGGCCGGGGAGCTGTTTTTT | CASSPGQRMAGELFF | TRBD1 | TRBJ2-2 | TRBV11-3 | -
TGTGCCAGCAGTGAAGCGATGGGCAGGGGATATGGCTACACCTTC | CASSEAMGRGYGYTF | - | TRBJ1-2 | TRBV6-1 | few
TGTGCCAGCAGCTTAGATGTCCGCGGGGGCCAAGAGACCCAGTACTTC | CASSLDVRGGQETQYF | TRBD2 | TRBJ2-5 | TRBV11-3 | -
TGTGCCAGCAGCGCCCTTGTCGGGGTGAACACTGAAGCTTTCTTT | CASSALVGVNTEAFF | - | TRBJ1-1 | TRBV7-8 | large
TGTGCCAGCAGCGAGACGGCAGGGGGAGGCTACACCTTC | CASSETAGGGYTF | TRBD1 | TRBJ1-2 | TRBV6-5 | few
TGTGCCAGCAGCCCACAGGGAGTATACAATGAGCAGTTCTTC | CASSPQGVYNEQFF | - | TRBJ2-1 | TRBV7-9 | -
TGCGCCAGCAGCTTGTGGTCAGGGGCCAGGAACACCGGGGAGCTGTTTTTT | CASSLWSGARNTGELFF | - | TRBJ2-2 | TRBV5-1 | -
TGTGCCAGTAGGGGGGGCCCCGCCAAAAACATTCAGTACTTC | CASRGGPAKNIQYF | - | TRBJ2-4 | TRBV28 | -
TGTGCCAGCAGCCAACTTGCAGGGCGGAATAATGAAAAACTGTTTTTT | CASSQLAGRNNEKLFF | - | TRBJ1-4 | TRBV14 | -
TGTGCCAGCTCATCCGGACAGGGGGTAGCCAAAAACATTCAGTACTTC | CASSSGQGVAKNIQYF | TRBD1 | TRBJ2-4 | TRBV18 | few
TGCAGCGCGGGGGAGGACAGGGTCTACGAGCAGTACTTC | CSAGEDRVYEQYF | TRBD1 | TRBJ2-7 | TRBV29-1 | -
TGTGCCAGCAGCCCGAGCCTAGAAAGTGAGCAGTTCTTC | CASSPSLESEQFF | - | TRBJ2-1 | TRBV9 | -
TGTGCCAGCACGCATGCAGGGGGAGATACGCAGTATTTT | CASTHAGGDTQYF | TRBD1 | TRBJ2-3 | TRBV7-9 | -
TGTGCCAGCAGTCGCCGGGTCGACGAGCAGTACTTC | CASSRRVDEQYF | - | TRBJ2-7 | TRBV2 | -
TGTGCCAGCAGGGCGGGGCAGTCACCTCGCGAGCAGTACTTC | CASRAGQSPREQYF | - | TRBJ2-7 | TRBV2 | -
TGTGCCAGCAGCCAGAGACTAGCGGGGGTTACCGGGGAGCTGTTTTTT | CASSQRLAGVTGELFF | TRBD2 | TRBJ2-2 | TRBV28 | few
TGCAGCCACTCCGGGATCCAGGGGGGTGAGCAGTTCTTC | CSHSGIQGGEQFF | - | TRBJ2-1 | TRBV29-1 | few
TGTGCCAGCACCGGACAGCCACAAGAGACCCAGTACTTC | CASTGQPQETQYF | - | TRBJ2-5 | TRBV6-1 | -
TGCAGCGTTGAGTCGCTAGCGGGGGTGACAGGGAATGAGCAGTTCTTC | CSVESLAGVTGNEQFF | TRBD2 | TRBJ2-1 | TRBV29-1 | -
TGTGCCAGCAGCTTAAACGCGGGAGGGTATGAGACCCAGTACTTC | CASSLNAGGYETQYF | TRBD2 | TRBJ2-5 | TRBV5-5 | -
TGCGCCAGCAAGTCCAGGGGGTTCGGCTACACCTTC | CASKSRGFGYTF | TRBD1 | TRBJ1-2 | TRBV10-2 | once
TGTGCCAGCAGGGGACAGATGAGTGAAAAACTGTTTTTT | CASRGQMSEKLFF | TRBD1 | TRBJ1-4 | TRBV2 | -
TGTGCCAGCAGCGGAACAGGGGGCACTAATGAAAAACTGTTTTTT | CASSGTGGTNEKLFF | TRBD1 | TRBJ1-4 | TRBV5-5 | -